These T cell receptor beta chains were read from a single sample in a study of blood T cell repertoires in COVID-19. Sequencing was performed with immunoSEQ multiplex PCR; in TCRdb, only in-frame clones are kept and a portion is missing. The sample yields 200,000 to 300,000 clones, more than 65% seen once. The sequenced sample was peripheral blood. All receptors come from a man aged 35-49 years who had recovered from COVID-19. Each CDR3 is given with its conserved first and last residue. Each record gives: CDR3 DNA, CDR3 protein, V gene, J gene, D gene, clone size. The D gene is left open where the match is weak. A row's size may be missing; if present it is once, few, many or a size class.

TGTGCCAGCAGCCCGACAACGACAGGGGAAGCTTTCTTT	CASSPTTTGEAFF	TRBV9	TRBJ1-1	TRBD1	NA
TGTGCCAGCAGCTTAAGACTACCAGAGACCCAGTACTTC	CASSLRLPETQYF	TRBV7-2	TRBJ2-5	NA	NA
TGTGCCAGCAGCATGCGGGGGGATCCCTACGAGCAGTACTTC	CASSMRGDPYEQYF	TRBV7-9	TRBJ2-7	TRBD2	NA
TGCGCCAGCAGTGATTTAGGGGGCTTAGGGGGCTACACCTTC	CASSDLGGLGGYTF	TRBV4-1	TRBJ1-2	TRBD1	NA
TGTGCCAGCAGCTTCGCGGGGGATCAGCCCCAGCATTTT	CASSFAGDQPQHF	TRBV7-8	TRBJ1-5	NA	NA
TGTGCCTGGAGTGTACCCCCAGACAGGTGGGGAGGCAATCAGCCCCAGCATTTT	CAWSVPPDRWGGNQPQHF	TRBV30	TRBJ1-5	NA	NA
TGTGCCAGCAGTTACTCTTCAGGGGACGAGCAGTACTTC	CASSYSSGDEQYF	TRBV6-5	TRBJ2-7	NA	NA
TGTGCCAGCAGCTTCCCCGGGACAGGTGTATCCGGGGAGCTGTTTTTT	CASSFPGTGVSGELFF	TRBV7-8	TRBJ2-2	TRBD1	NA
TGCAGCGCCAGACTAGCGGGAAGCGAGCAGTACTTC	CSARLAGSEQYF	TRBV29-1	TRBJ2-7	TRBD2	NA
TGCGCCAGCAGCCAAGAAAAGGGGCGCCCCCCCCAGCATTTT	CASSQEKGRPPQHF	TRBV4-3	TRBJ1-5	NA	NA
TGTGCCAGCAGCTCCATCCAGGGGGAGGAAAAACTGTTTTTT	CASSSIQGEEKLFF	TRBV5-6	TRBJ1-4	TRBD1	NA
TGTGCCAGCACCCTCACCGGGACAGGGGGTGCTGGAGGGGCCAACGTCCTGACTTTC	CASTLTGTGGAGGANVLTF	TRBV11-2	TRBJ2-6	TRBD1	NA
TGTGCCAGCAGCGTAGGGTCCGCAGCGGGGGCCCTCTACAATGAGCAGTTCTTC	CASSVGSAAGALYNEQFF	TRBV9	TRBJ2-1	TRBD2	NA
TGCGCCAGCAGCCAAGGACTAGCGGGAGGAGGCTCCTACAATGAGCAGTTCTTC	CASSQGLAGGGSYNEQFF	TRBV4-3	TRBJ2-1	TRBD2	once
TGCGCCAGTTTGAAGACTAGCGGGATATCCGGCGAGCAGTTCTTC	CASLKTSGISGEQFF	TRBV10-2	TRBJ2-1	TRBD2	NA
TGTGCCAGCAGCTTAGGAAGGCTAGCGGGGGGCACAGATACGCAGTATTTT	CASSLGRLAGGTDTQYF	TRBV7-2	TRBJ2-3	TRBD2	NA
TGTGCTCGCAGCGAGGGCGCCAATAACTATGGCTACACCTTC	CARSEGANNYGYTF	TRBV21-1	TRBJ1-2	NA	NA